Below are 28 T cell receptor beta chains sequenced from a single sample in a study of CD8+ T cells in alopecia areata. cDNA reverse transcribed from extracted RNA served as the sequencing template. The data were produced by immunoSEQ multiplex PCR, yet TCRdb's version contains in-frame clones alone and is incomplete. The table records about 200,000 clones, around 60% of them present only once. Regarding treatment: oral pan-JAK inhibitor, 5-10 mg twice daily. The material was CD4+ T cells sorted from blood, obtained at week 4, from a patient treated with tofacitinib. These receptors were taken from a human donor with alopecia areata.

In DNA form, the CDR3 reads TGTGCCAGCAGCCTTAGGGACAGGGTCCATGGCTACACCTTC. Translated: CASSLRDRVHGYTF. This chain connects TRBV6-5 to TRBJ1-2; 9 nucleotides agree with TRBD1. The CDR3 consists of 14 residues. Germline assignment: CDR1 MNHEY and CDR2 SVGAGI. Germline trimming cut 6 bases from V and 6 bases from J; bases unmatched to any gene: 8.

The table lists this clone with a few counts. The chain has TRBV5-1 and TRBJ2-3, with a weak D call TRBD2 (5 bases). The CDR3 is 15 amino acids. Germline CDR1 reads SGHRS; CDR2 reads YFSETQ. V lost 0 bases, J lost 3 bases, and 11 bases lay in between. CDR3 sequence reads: CASSLDTPGTDTQYF. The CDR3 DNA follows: TGCGCCAGCAGCTTGGACACACCGGGGACAGATACGCAGTATTTT.

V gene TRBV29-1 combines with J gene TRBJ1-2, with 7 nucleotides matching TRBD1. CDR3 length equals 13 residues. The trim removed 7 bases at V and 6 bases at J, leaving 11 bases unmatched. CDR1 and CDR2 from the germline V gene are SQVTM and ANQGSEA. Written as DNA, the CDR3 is TGCAGCGCGCACGCCCCAGGGGGGAATGGCTACACCTTC. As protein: CSAHAPGGNGYTF.

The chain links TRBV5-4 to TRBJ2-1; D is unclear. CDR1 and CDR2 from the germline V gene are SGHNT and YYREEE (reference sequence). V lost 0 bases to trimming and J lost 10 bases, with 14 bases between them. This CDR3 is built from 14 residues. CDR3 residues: CASSLDPVLIEQFF. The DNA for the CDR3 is TGTGCCAGCAGCTTGGACCCAGTTTTGATAGAGCAGTTCTTC.

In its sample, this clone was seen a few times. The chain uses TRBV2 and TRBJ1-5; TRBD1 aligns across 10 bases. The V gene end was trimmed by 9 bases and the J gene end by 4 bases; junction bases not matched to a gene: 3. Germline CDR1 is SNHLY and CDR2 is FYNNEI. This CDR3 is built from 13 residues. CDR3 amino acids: CARGQGRNQPQHF. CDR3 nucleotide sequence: TGTGCCAGGGGACAGGGGAGGAATCAGCCCCAGCATTTT.

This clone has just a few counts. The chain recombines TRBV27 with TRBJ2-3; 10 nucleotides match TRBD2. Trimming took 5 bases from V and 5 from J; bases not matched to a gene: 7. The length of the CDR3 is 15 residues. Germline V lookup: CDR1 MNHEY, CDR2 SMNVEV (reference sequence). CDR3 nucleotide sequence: TGTGCCAGCAGTAGACGGACTAGCGGAAAAGATACGCAGTATTTT. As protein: CASSRRTSGKDTQYF.

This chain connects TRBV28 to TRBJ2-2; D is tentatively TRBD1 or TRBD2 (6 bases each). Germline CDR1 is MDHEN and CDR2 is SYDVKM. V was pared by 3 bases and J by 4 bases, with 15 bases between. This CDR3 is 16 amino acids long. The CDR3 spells CASSLGTGAFTGELFF. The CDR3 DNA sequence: TGTGCCAGCAGTTTGGGGACGGGGGCTTTCACCGGGGAGCTGTTTTTT.

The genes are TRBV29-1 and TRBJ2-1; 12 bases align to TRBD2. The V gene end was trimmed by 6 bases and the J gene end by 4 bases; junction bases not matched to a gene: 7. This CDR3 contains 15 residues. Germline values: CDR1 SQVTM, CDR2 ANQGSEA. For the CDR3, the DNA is TGCAGCGTCGGACTTACTAGCGGGGGGTACAATGAGCAGTTCTTC. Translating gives CSVGLTSGGYNEQFF.

The CDR3 region has the DNA TGTGCCAGCAGCCGAAGCCGGGAAGAAAAACTGTTTTTT. Protein: CASSRSREEKLFF. The chain couples TRBV11-1 to TRBJ1-4; no clear D gene. Trimming pared 5 bases from V and 8 bases from J, leaving 12 bases between. The CDR3 runs to 13 residues. In germline, CDR1 is SGHAT, CDR2 FQDESV (reference sequence).

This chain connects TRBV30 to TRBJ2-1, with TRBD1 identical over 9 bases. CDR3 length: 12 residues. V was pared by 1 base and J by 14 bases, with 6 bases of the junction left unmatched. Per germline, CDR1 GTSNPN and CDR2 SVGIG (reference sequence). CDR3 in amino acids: CAWSEPGTGKFF. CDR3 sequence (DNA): TGTGCCTGGAGTGAACCCGGGACAGGGAAGTTCTTC.

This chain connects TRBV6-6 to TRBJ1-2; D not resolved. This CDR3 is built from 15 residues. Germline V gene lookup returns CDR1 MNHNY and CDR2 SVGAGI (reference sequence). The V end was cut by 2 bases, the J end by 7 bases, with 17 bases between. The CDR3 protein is CASSYGSESRGGYTF. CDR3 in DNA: TGTGCCAGCAGTTACGGGTCAGAATCAAGAGGTGGCTACACCTTC.

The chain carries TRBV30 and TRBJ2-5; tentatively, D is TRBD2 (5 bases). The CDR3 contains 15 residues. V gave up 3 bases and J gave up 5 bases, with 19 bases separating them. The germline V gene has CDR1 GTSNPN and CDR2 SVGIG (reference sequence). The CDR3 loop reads CAWRRIGGLGETQYF. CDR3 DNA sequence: TGTGCCTGGAGAAGGATCGGAGGATTGGGGGAGACCCAGTACTTC.

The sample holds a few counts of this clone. CDR3 nucleotides: TGCAGCGCGGGGGTCTACAGGGGATCAGATACGCAGTATTTT. This gives the protein CSAGVYRGSDTQYF. J is TRBJ2-3 and V is TRBV29-1; D is perhaps TRBD1 (7 bases). CDR1 and CDR2 (germline): SQVTM, ANQGSEA. The V and J ends lost 7 bases and 4 bases respectively, with 18 bases between them. CDR3 length: 14 amino acids.

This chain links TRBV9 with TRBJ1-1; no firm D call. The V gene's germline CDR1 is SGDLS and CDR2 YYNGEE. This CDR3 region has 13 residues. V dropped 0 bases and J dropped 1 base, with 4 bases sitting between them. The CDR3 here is CASSVDSNTEAFF. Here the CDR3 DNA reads TGTGCCAGCAGCGTAGATTCGAACACTGAAGCTTTCTTT.

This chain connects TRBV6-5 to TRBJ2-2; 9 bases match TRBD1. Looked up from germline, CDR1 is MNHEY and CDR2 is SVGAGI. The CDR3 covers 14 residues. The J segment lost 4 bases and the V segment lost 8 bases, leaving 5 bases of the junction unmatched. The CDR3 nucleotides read TGTGCCAGCGGGAGACAGGGGGTCACCGGGGAGCTGTTTTTT. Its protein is CASGRQGVTGELFF.

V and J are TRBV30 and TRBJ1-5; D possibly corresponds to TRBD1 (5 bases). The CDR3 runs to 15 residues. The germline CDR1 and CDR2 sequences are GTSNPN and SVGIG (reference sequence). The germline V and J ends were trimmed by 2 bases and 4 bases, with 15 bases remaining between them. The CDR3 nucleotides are TGTGCCTGGAGTCTGGGCCAGGGAACAAATCAGCCCCAGCATTTT. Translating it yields CAWSLGQGTNQPQHF. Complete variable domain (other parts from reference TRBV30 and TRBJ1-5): SQTIHQWPATLVQPVGSPLSLECTVEGTSNPNLYWYRQAAGRGLQLLFYSVGIGQISSEVPQNLSASRPQDRQFILSSKKLLLSDSGFYLCAWSLGQGTNQPQHFGDGTRLSIL.

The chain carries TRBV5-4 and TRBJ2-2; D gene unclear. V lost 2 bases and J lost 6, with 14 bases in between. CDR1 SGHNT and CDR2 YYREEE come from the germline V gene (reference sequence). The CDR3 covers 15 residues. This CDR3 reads CASSFRGRRAGELFF. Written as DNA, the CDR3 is TGTGCCAGCAGCTTTAGAGGCCGACGGGCCGGGGAGCTGTTTTTT.

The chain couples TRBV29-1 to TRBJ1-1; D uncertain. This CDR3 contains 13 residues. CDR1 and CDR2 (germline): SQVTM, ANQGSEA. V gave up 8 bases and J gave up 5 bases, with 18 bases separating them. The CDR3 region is CSTDAGAGTEAFF. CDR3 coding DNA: TGCAGCACCGACGCGGGTGCGGGGACTGAAGCTTTCTTT.

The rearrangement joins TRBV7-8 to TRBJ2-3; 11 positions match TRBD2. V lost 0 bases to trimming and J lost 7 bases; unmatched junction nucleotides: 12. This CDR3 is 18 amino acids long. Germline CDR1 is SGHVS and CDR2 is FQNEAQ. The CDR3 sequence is CASSLAQLAGDVGNTQYF. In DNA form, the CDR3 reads TGTGCCAGCAGCTTAGCACAACTAGCGGGGGACGTAGGGAATACGCAGTATTTT.

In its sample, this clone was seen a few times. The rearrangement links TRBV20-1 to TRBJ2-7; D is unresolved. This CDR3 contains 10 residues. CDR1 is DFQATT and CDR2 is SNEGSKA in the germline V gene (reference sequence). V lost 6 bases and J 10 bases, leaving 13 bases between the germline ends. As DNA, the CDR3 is TGCAGTGCCAAAATTCCTTGCCAGTACTTC. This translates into CSAKIPCQYF.

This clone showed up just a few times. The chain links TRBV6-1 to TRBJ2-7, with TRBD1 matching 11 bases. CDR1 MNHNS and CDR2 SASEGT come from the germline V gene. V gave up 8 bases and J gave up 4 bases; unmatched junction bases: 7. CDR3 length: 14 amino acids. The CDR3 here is CASALGQGEYEQYF. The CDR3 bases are TGTGCCAGCGCCCTGGGACAGGGGGAATACGAGCAGTACTTC.

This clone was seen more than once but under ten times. The CDR3 nucleotides are TGTGCCAGCAGCTCTGACAGGGCGAGCACTGAAGCTTTCTTT. Amino acids: CASSSDRASTEAFF. The chain is built from TRBV7-3 and TRBJ1-1; 7 bases agree with TRBD1. Per germline, CDR1 SGHTA and CDR2 FQGTGA. Unmatched junction bases numbered 6, after V lost 4 bases and J lost 4 bases. This CDR3 is 14 amino acids long.

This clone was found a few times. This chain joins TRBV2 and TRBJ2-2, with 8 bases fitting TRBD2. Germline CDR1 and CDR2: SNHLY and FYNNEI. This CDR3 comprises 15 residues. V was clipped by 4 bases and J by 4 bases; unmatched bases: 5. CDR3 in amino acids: CASSGLTSVTGELFF. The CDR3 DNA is TGTGCCAGCAGTGGATTGACTAGCGTCACCGGGGAGCTGTTTTTT.

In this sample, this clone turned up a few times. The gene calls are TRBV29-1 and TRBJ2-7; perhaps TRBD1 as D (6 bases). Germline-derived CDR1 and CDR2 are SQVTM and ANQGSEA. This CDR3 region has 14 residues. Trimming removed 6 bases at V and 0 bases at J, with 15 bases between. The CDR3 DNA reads TGCAGCGTGGCCGGACAGACCAGCTCCTACGAGCAGTACTTC. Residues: CSVAGQTSSYEQYF.

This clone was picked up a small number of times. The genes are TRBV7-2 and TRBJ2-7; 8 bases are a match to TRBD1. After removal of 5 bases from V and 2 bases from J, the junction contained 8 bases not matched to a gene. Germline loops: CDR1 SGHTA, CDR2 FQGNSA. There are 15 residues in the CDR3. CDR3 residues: CASSPRWTGTYEQYF. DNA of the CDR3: TGTGCCAGCAGCCCCCGGTGGACAGGGACCTACGAGCAGTACTTC.

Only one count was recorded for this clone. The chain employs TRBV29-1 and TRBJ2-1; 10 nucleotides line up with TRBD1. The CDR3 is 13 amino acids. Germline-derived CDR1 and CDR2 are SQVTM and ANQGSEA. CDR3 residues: CSSPGQGNLEQFF. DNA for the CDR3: TGCAGTTCTCCGGGACAGGGGAATCTTGAGCAGTTCTTC.

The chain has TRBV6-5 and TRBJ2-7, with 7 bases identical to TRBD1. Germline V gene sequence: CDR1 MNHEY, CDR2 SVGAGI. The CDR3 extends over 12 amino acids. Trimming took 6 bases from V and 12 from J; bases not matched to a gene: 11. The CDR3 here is CASSEATGEPYF. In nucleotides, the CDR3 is TGTGCCAGCAGCGAGGCAACAGGGGAACCGTACTTC.

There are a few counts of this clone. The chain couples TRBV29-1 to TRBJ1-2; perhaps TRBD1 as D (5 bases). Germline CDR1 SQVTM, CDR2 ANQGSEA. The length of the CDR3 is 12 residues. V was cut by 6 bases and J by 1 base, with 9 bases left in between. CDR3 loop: CSVQGSNYGYTF. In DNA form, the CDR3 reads TGCAGCGTCCAGGGCAGTAACTATGGCTACACCTTC.